A single sample gave rise to the 8 T cell receptor beta chains below, sequenced in a study of blood T cell repertoires in COVID-19. Measured with immunoSEQ multiplex PCR; TCRdb has only the in-frame clones, and not every one. The data contain under 300,000 clones, 88% of them seen just once; the ten biggest clones take up about 3%. The sequenced sample was PBMCs or T cells enriched from blood (not recorded which). These receptors were taken from a woman between 45 and 60 years old who had recovered from COVID-19.

The V call is TRBV6-5, the J call TRBJ2-3; a possible D gene is TRBD1 (5 bases). CDR1 and CDR2 from the germline V gene are MNHEY and SVGAGI. Deletions cut 6 bases from V and 6 bases from J, with 16 bases between. The CDR3 covers 14 residues. CDR3 region: CASRRPTGVDTQYF. Here the CDR3 DNA reads TGTGCCAGCAGAAGACCCACAGGCGTCGATACGCAGTATTTT.

The chain employs TRBV7-6 and TRBJ2-3; 8 bases agree with TRBD2. V gave up 2 bases and J gave up 2 bases; unmatched junction bases: 3. Germline V gene data show CDR1 as SGHVS and CDR2 as FNYEAQ. The CDR3 contains 15 residues. In DNA form, the CDR3 reads TGTGCCAGCAGCTTAACGGGAGGGCTCACAGATACGCAGTATTTT. It is translated as CASSLTGGLTDTQYF.

The genes are TRBV5-1 and TRBJ1-2; TRBD1 aligns across 7 bases. CDR1 is SGHRS and CDR2 is YFSETQ in the germline V gene. V shed 0 bases and J 8 bases; nucleotides not matched to a gene: 7. This CDR3 is built from 14 residues. CDR3 amino acids: CASSLGQGVTGYTF. The CDR3 bases are TGCGCCAGCAGCTTGGGACAGGGAGTTACAGGCTACACCTTC.

This clone was counted once. V is TRBV28 and J is TRBJ2-6; 10 nucleotides agree with TRBD1. Germline CDR1 MDHEN, CDR2 SYDVKM. This CDR3 spans 20 amino acids. The trim removed 5 bases at V and 1 base at J, leaving 14 bases unmatched. CDR3 protein: CASSTHQGGQGVSGANVLTF. The CDR3, as DNA: TGTGCCAGCAGTACCCATCAAGGAGGACAGGGGGTATCTGGGGCCAACGTCCTGACTTTC. Drawing the rest from reference TRBV28 and TRBJ2-6, the complete variable domain is DVKVTQSSRYLVKRTGEKVFLECVQDMDHENMFWYRQDPGLGLRLIYFSYDVKMKEKGDIPEGYSVSREKKERFSLILESASTNQTSMYLCASSTHQGGQGVSGANVLTFGAGSRLTVL.

The chain recombines TRBV5-1 with TRBJ1-2; 7 nucleotides line up with TRBD1. The CDR3 covers 14 residues. V was clipped by 0 bases and J by 8 bases; unmatched bases: 7. The germline V gene has CDR1 SGHRS and CDR2 YFSETQ. CDR3 in DNA: TGCGCCAGCAGCTTGGGGGGGACAGTCGAGGGCTACACCTTC. Translated: CASSLGGTVEGYTF.

This rearrangement joins TRBV9 to TRBJ2-2, with D perhaps TRBD1 (6 bases). Looked up from germline, CDR1 is SGDLS and CDR2 is YYNGEE. V lost 0 bases and J 3 bases, leaving 15 bases between the germline ends. The CDR3 consists of 17 residues. CDR3 residues: CASSVGVRGRDTGELFF. CDR3 nucleotides: TGTGCCAGCAGCGTAGGAGTCAGGGGAAGGGACACCGGGGAGCTGTTTTTT.

The chain carries TRBV30 and TRBJ1-2; D is undetermined. Trimming left V 3 bases short and J 4 bases short, with 6 bases between. The CDR3 consists of 11 residues. CDR1 and CDR2 from the germline V gene are GTSNPN and SVGIG (reference sequence). The CDR3 nucleotides are TGTGCCTGGAGCGAGAGCTATGGCTACACCTTC. Translated: CAWSESYGYTF.

A single count supports this clone. J is TRBJ1-3 and V is TRBV5-1, with D tentatively TRBD1 (6 bases). The ends were cut back, 3 bases at V and 0 bases at J, with 10 bases in the middle. The V gene's germline CDR1 is SGHRS and CDR2 YFSETQ. This CDR3 has 15 residues. In nucleotides, the CDR3 is TGCGCCAGCAGCTCAGGGGTGTCCTCTGGAAACACCATATATTTT. It encodes CASSSGVSSGNTIYF.